The 29 T cell receptor beta chains reported below all come from one sample, sequenced in a study of spatial heterogeneity in lung cancer. General observations from the study: The number of expanded tumor alpha and beta chains correlated with mutation number.

Their specific antigens are unknown. TCRdb re-analysed the 5' RACE reads in MiXCR, keeping a single row per CDR3 protein. The table lists approximately 8,000 distinct CDR3 sequences, about 8% of them singletons, with roughly 4.6% in the top ten. The time point was: sample taken at primary tumor resection. The sequencing used lung tumor tissue, collected at surgery. The receptors originated from a male donor with early-stage non-small cell lung cancer.

This clonotype has just a few counts. This chain connects TRBV14 to TRBJ1-1, with 8 positions matching TRBD1. With 0 bases clipped from V and 0 bases from J, the junction kept 3 bases outside the gene matches. Germline V gene lookup returns CDR1 SGHDN and CDR2 FVKESK. The CDR3 sequence is 16 residues long. The CDR3 DNA reads TGTGCCAGCAGCCAAGACGGGACAGGCATGAACACTGAAGCTTTCTTT. This translates into CASSQDGTGMNTEAFF.

Sample share makes this clonotype medium-sized (0.01 to 0.1%). The chain links TRBV7-2 to TRBJ2-6; TRBD1 is a possible D gene (5 bases). Germline lookup yields CDR1 SGHTA and CDR2 FQGNSA. V was cut by 5 bases and J by 3 bases, with 23 bases left in between. The CDR3 length is 19 residues. The DNA of the CDR3 is TGTGCCAGCAGCCCCAGGGCTTCGAGATTGGCGAGTGGGGCCAACGTCCTGACTTTC. This encodes CASSPRASRLASGANVLTF.

This clonotype is labeled medium-sized. This rearrangement joins TRBV10-2 to TRBJ1-4, with D possibly TRBD1 on 6 matching bases. Trimming removed 1 base at V and 8 bases at J, with 14 bases between. The CDR3 extends over 15 amino acids. Germline V gene lookup returns CDR1 WSHSY and CDR2 SAAADI. CDR3 sequence: CASSELGGAGEKLFF. In nucleotides, the CDR3 is TGCGCCAGCAGTGAGTTGGGGGGCGCGGGGGAAAAACTGTTTTTT.

By frequency in the sample, this clonotype is medium-sized. The gene calls are TRBV20-1 and TRBJ2-7, with TRBD1 matching 7 bases. The germline CDR1 and CDR2 sequences are DFQATT and SNEGSKA (reference sequence). This CDR3 is 17 amino acids long. The J segment lost 2 bases and the V segment lost 0 bases, leaving 13 bases of the junction unmatched. CDR3: CSARDMTGKVGTYEQYF. The DNA for the CDR3 is TGCAGTGCTAGAGATATGACAGGGAAAGTTGGGACCTACGAGCAGTACTTC.

The table lists this clonotype with many counts. The chain links TRBV11-2 to TRBJ2-1; 12 bases are a match to TRBD2. Germline CDR1 SGHAT, CDR2 FQNNGV. This CDR3 has 17 residues. V lost 8 bases and J lost 6; bases outside the gene matches: 14. CDR3 amino acids: CASRPLHPGLAGNEQFF. The CDR3 nucleotides are TGTGCCAGCCGCCCCCTGCATCCGGGACTAGCGGGCAATGAGCAGTTCTTC.

To note about this clonotype: A read error is possible here, since a much larger clone lies one base away. CDR3 nucleotides: TGTGCCAGCAGCGTAGCGGACAGCTACGAGCAGCACTTC. It yields the protein CASSVADSYEQHF. This chain uses TRBV9 with TRBJ2-7, with D perhaps matching TRBD1 (6 bases). The germline CDR1 and CDR2 sequences are SGDLS and YYNGEE. The CDR3 length is 13 residues.

This clonotype was recorded many times. V usage is TRBV10-3 and J usage is TRBJ2-2, with 7 bases matching TRBD2. The V gene end was trimmed by 10 bases and the J gene end by 4 bases; junction bases not matched to a gene: 6. Germline lookup yields CDR1 ENHRY and CDR2 SYGVKD. The CDR3 is made up of 13 amino acids. The CDR3 reads CATREAPTGELFF. The DNA of the CDR3 is TGTGCCACCCGGGAGGCCCCCACCGGGGAGCTGTTTTTT.

This rearrangement joins TRBV18 to TRBJ2-5, with D possibly TRBD1 on 5 matching bases. With 1 base removed from V and 7 bases from J, the gap between germline ends came to 10 bases. Per germline, CDR1 KGHSH and CDR2 LQKENI. The CDR3 extends over 13 amino acids. DNA for the CDR3: TGTGCCAGCTCACCACGCAGGGAAGGGACCCAGTACTTC. Encoded protein: CASSPRREGTQYF.

This clonotype was recorded many times. The chain has TRBV29-1 and TRBJ2-1; D is ambiguous. This CDR3 contains 15 residues. Germline CDR1 reads SQVTM; CDR2 reads ANQGSEA. Trimming stripped 3 bases from V and 5 bases from J, with 17 bases between. The CDR3 DNA sequence: TGCAGCGTTGATGAGACCAACGAGTACGACAATGAGCAGTTCTTC. Translated: CSVDETNEYDNEQFF.

This clonotype occurred many times. J is TRBJ2-1 and V is TRBV9; perhaps TRBD2 as D (6 bases). Trimming took off 4 bases at V and 9 bases at J, with 14 bases between the two ends. The germline V gene encodes CDR1 SGDLS and CDR2 YYNGEE. The CDR3 spans 13 residues. CDR3 DNA: TGTGCCAGCAGCCCCTGGGACTCAGGTGAGCAGTTCTTC. Protein sequence: CASSPWDSGEQFF.

By share of the sample, this clonotype is medium-sized. The chain is built from TRBV5-1 and TRBJ2-3, with 7 bases matching TRBD1. CDR1 SGHRS and CDR2 YFSETQ come from the germline V gene. The CDR3 runs 14 residues. Trimming cost V 2 bases and J 4 bases; bases outside gene matches: 4. CDR3 sequence (DNA): TGCGCCAGCAGCTTCGGACAGGATCCAGATACGCAGTATTTT. This translates into CASSFGQDPDTQYF. The whole variable domain, filled in from reference TRBV5-1 and TRBJ2-3, reads KAGVTQTPRYLIKTRGQQVTLSCSPISGHRSVSWYQQTPGQGLQFLFEYFSETQRNKGNFPGRFSGRQFSNSRSEMNVSTLELGDSALYLCASSFGQDPDTQYFGPGTRLTVL.

Ten or more counts support this clonotype. This chain links TRBV28 with TRBJ1-4, with 11 nucleotides matching TRBD1. V was clipped by 7 bases and J by 8 bases; unmatched bases: 9. The germline V gene has CDR1 MDHEN and CDR2 SYDVKM. The CDR3 runs to 15 residues. The CDR3, as DNA: TGTGCCAGCACCTGGCCCGGGACAGGGGGAGAAAAACTGTTTTTT. Its protein is CASTWPGTGGEKLFF.

Sample share makes this clonotype medium-sized. The chain has TRBV4-3 and TRBJ2-1, with D possibly TRBD2 on 6 matching bases. The CDR3 spans 13 residues. Trimming stripped 0 bases from V and 11 bases from J, with 11 bases between. Germline V gene data show CDR1 as LGHNA and CDR2 as YSLEER. Here the CDR3 DNA reads TGCGCCAGCAGCCAAGATTCGGGGACTCAGCAGTTCTTC. This codes for CASSQDSGTQQFF.

By proportion, this clonotype is medium-sized. The gene calls are TRBV18 and TRBJ2-5, with D unclear. The V gene lost 1 base and the J gene lost 2 bases, with 5 bases spanning the gap. The CDR3 loop spans 13 amino acids. The germline V gene encodes CDR1 KGHSH and CDR2 LQKENI. The CDR3 DNA sequence: TGTGCCAGCTCACCACGCCAGCAAGAGACCCAGTACTTC. Translating gives CASSPRQQETQYF.

By proportion, this clonotype is medium-sized. The chain links TRBV5-5 to TRBJ2-6; D unresolved. CDR3 length equals 19 residues. Trimming removed 4 bases at V and 2 bases at J, with 22 bases between. Germline V gene lookup returns CDR1 SGHKS and CDR2 YYEKEE (reference sequence). The CDR3 bases are TGTGCCAGCAGCCTTGTTCCCCAACCTCCATCTCCTGGGGCCAACGTCCTGACTTTC. Translation: CASSLVPQPPSPGANVLTF.

By share, this clonotype counts as medium-sized. J is TRBJ2-3 and V is TRBV12-3 or TRBV12-4; no definite D call. Trimming took 5 bases from V and 3 from J, leaving 3 bases between them. The CDR3 loop spans 11 amino acids. As DNA, the CDR3 is TGTGCCAGCAGTCCGACAGATACGCAGTATTTT. Translated, it gives CASSPTDTQYF.

This clonotype is deemed medium-sized (0.01 to 0.1%). The V and J genes are TRBV18 and TRBJ2-2, with 7 positions matching TRBD1. V dropped 3 bases and J dropped 6; count of bases not matched to a gene: 4. This CDR3 spans 14 amino acids. Germline V gene sequence: CDR1 KGHSH, CDR2 LQKENI. CDR3: CASSPTGDSGELFF. The DNA for the CDR3 is TGTGCCAGCTCACCTACAGGGGATTCCGGGGAGCTGTTTTTT.

In this sample, this clonotype is medium-sized (0.01 to 0.1%). In nucleotides, the CDR3 is TGTGCCAGCAGCTTATTCAACTTGCAGATGAACACTGAAGCTTTCTTT. Amino acid sequence: CASSLFNLQMNTEAFF. The chain joins TRBV7-8 to TRBJ1-1; D remains unclear. The length of the CDR3 is 16 residues. CDR1 is SGHVS and CDR2 is FQNEAQ in the germline V gene. Between the trimmed V and J ends, which lost 2 bases and 0 bases, there was a span of 13 bases.

The chain recombines TRBV3-1 with TRBJ2-1; 9 bases align to TRBD1. The CDR3 sequence is 14 residues long. Germline CDR1 and CDR2: LGHDT and YNNKEL (reference sequence). Trimming removed 6 bases from V and 6 bases from J; junction bases left unmatched: 6. The CDR3 region has the DNA TGTGCCAGCAGACTCACGACAGGGGGCAATGAGCAGTTCTTC. The encoded protein is CASRLTTGGNEQFF.

This clonotype was detected many times. The gene calls are TRBV6-6 and TRBJ2-5; TRBD2 is a possible D gene (6 bases). In germline, CDR1 is MNHNY, CDR2 SVGAGI (reference sequence). CDR3 length: 13 residues. Trimming shortened V by 4 bases and J by 2 bases, and 8 bases separated the two germline ends. The DNA for the CDR3 is TGTGCCAGCAGTTTTGGACTACAAGAGACCCAGTACTTC. Translated, it gives CASSFGLQETQYF.

This clonotype is medium-sized in the sample. The chain employs TRBV6-5 and TRBJ2-7; D may match TRBD1 or TRBD2 (5 bases each). Trimming removed 5 bases from V and 2 bases from J, with 13 bases in between. This CDR3 comprises 14 residues. The germline CDR1 and CDR2 sequences are MNHEY and SVGAGI. In DNA form, the CDR3 reads TGTGCCAGCAGTCCAGGGACGTATACCTACGAGCAGTACTTC. This encodes CASSPGTYTYEQYF.

This clonotype was seen repeatedly, ten times or more. The chain joins TRBV6-5 to TRBJ1-5; D uncertain. V shed 8 bases and J shed 0 bases, with 14 bases lying between them. This CDR3 is 15 amino acids long. Germline lookup yields CDR1 MNHEY and CDR2 SVGAGI. The CDR3 here is CASGVTAYSNQPQHF. DNA of the CDR3: TGTGCCAGCGGGGTGACGGCCTATAGCAATCAGCCCCAGCATTTT.

By sample share, this clonotype is medium-sized (0.01 to 0.1%). The chain recombines TRBV7-4 with TRBJ2-3; tentative D call: TRBD2 (5 bases). Trimming removed 7 bases at V and 10 bases at J, with 18 bases between. Germline values: CDR1 SGHVT, CDR2 SQSDAQ. CDR3 length equals 13 residues. This CDR3 is CASNLIRLNPQYF. The CDR3 nucleotides are TGTGCCAGCAATCTAATACGACTAAATCCGCAGTATTTT. Looking up the rest from reference TRBV7-4 and TRBJ2-3 gives the full variable domain: GAGVSQSPRYKVAKRGRDVALRCDSISGHVTLYWYRQTLGQGSEVLTYSQSDAQRDKSGRPSGRFSAERPERSVSTLKIQRTEQGDSAVYLCASNLIRLNPQYFGPGTRLTVL.

Judged by abundance, this clonotype is medium-sized. CDR3 nucleotide sequence: TGTGCCAGCAGTGAATTGAATAGGGGGGCGGAAGCTTTCTTT. Its protein is CASSELNRGAEAFF. The rearrangement uses TRBV25-1 and TRBJ1-1; possibly TRBD1 for D (6 bases). The germline V gene encodes CDR1 MGHDK and CDR2 SYGVNS. Trimming left V 1 base short and J 8 bases short, with 14 bases between. CDR3 length: 14 residues.

This clonotype is medium-sized (0.01 to 0.1%) in the sample. The chain has TRBV6-2 or TRBV6-3 and TRBJ2-3, with D perhaps matching TRBD2 (5 bases). Germline loops: CDR1 MNHEY, CDR2 SVGEGT. The CDR3 totals 15 residues. Trimming took 4 bases from V and 0 from J, leaving 11 bases between them. The CDR3: CASSFLRGSTDTQYF. The CDR3 DNA sequence: TGTGCCAGCAGTTTTCTACGGGGTAGCACAGATACGCAGTATTTT.

By proportion, this clonotype is medium-sized (0.01 to 0.1%). The chain joins TRBV20-1 to TRBJ1-5; D gene uncertain. Germline V CDR1 and CDR2: DFQATT, SNEGSKA (reference sequence). The V end lost 2 bases, the J end lost 0 bases, and 17 bases lay between the germline ends. The CDR3 spans 17 residues. The CDR3 DNA reads TGCAGTGCTAGACCCCTGGAGCTGGATTTTAGCAATCAGCCCCAGCATTTT. Its protein product is CSARPLELDFSNQPQHF.

This clonotype showed up just a few times. This chain links TRBV7-9 with TRBJ2-2; 7 bases fit TRBD1. V was pared by 1 base and J by 7 bases, with 6 bases of the junction left unmatched. The CDR3 is 15 amino acids. CDR1 SEHNR and CDR2 FQNEAQ come from the germline V gene (reference sequence). The CDR3 here is CASSLEGARNGELFF. The CDR3 coding sequence is TGTGCCAGCAGCTTAGAGGGGGCGCGTAACGGGGAGCTGTTTTTT. Using reference TRBV7-9 and TRBJ2-2 for the parts outside the CDR3, the full variable domain is DTGVSQNPRHKITKRGQNVTFRCDPISEHNRLYWYRQTLGQGPEFLTYFQNEAQLEKSRLLSDRFSAERPKGSFSTLEIQRTEQGDSAMYLCASSLEGARNGELFFGEGSRLTVL.

This clonotype is medium-sized (0.01 to 0.1%) within its sample. J is TRBJ2-5 and V is TRBV6-2 or TRBV6-3; TRBD1 aligns across 7 bases. The germline V gene encodes CDR1 MNHEY and CDR2 SVGEGT. Trimming at V came to 5 bases and at J to 2 bases, leaving 14 bases not matched to a gene. The CDR3 has 17 residues. CDR3 sequence (DNA): TGTGCCAGCAGTCCCGGGACAGAATTTACCCGACAAGAGACCCAGTACTTC. Translated, it gives CASSPGTEFTRQETQYF.

By sample share, this clonotype is large (0.1 to 1%). The V and J genes are TRBV28 and TRBJ2-7, with 10 bases that match TRBD1. Germline V gives CDR1 MDHEN, CDR2 SYDVKM. Unmatched junction bases numbered 7, after V lost 4 bases and J lost 1 base. The CDR3 length is 16 residues. Written as DNA, the CDR3 is TGTGCCAGCAGTTACCACCGGGACAGGGGTTCCTACGAGCAGTACTTC. Amino acid sequence: CASSYHRDRGSYEQYF.